The subject of this entry is one TCR beta chain. 60 Vbeta and 13 Jbeta primers were used in PCR. Measured with immunoSEQ multiplex PCR; TCRdb has only the in-frame clones, and not every one. The sample lists 95,000 or so clones, about 77% occurring once. This specimen belongs to a study of cytomegalovirus exposure and HLA in healthy donors. The sample consisted of PBMCs. The receptor comes from a woman between 35 and 50 years old in good health and CMV-seronegative.

The CDR3 coding sequence is TGCGCCAGCAGCCAAGATTTGCAGGGGTTGGGTGGCTACACCTTC. This codes for CASSQDLQGLGGYTF. The rearrangement joins TRBV4-3 to TRBJ1-2; possibly TRBD1 for D (6 bases). The CDR3 sequence is 15 residues long. The V end was cut by 0 bases, the J end by 7 bases, with 15 bases between. In germline, CDR1 is LGHNA, CDR2 YSLEER.